The present entry profiles one T cell receptor (beta chain) with its context. The junction had 11 bases not matched to a gene; V was cut back by 6 bases and J by 0 bases. The CDR3 is made up of 18 amino acids. CDR1 and CDR2 from the germline V gene are SGHTA and FQGNSA. The data were taken from a study of cytomegalovirus exposure and HLA in healthy donors. The study ran its PCR with 60 Vbeta and 13 Jbeta primers. TCRdb's copy holds only in-frame clones and misses some; the assay was immunoSEQ multiplex PCR. This sample yields about 160,000 clones, of which roughly 80% are seen a single time; 4.1% belongs to the top ten.

V usage is TRBV7-2 and J usage is TRBJ2-3, with TRBD2 matching over 11 bases. The sequence derives from a man aged 45-60 years in good health and CMV-seropositive. Sequencing used PBMCs. CDR3 region: CASRMGTSGFTSTDTQYF. Written as DNA, the CDR3 is TGTGCCAGCAGAATGGGGACTAGCGGTTTTACTAGCACAGATACGCAGTATTTT.